The source of this T cell receptor beta chain is a study of a mutant IDH1 vaccine in newly diagnosed glioma. Trimming left V 1 base short and J 4 bases short, with 14 bases between. CDR3 length: 15 amino acids. Germline loops: CDR1 SGHRS, CDR2 YFSETQ. Using immunoSEQ multiplex PCR, the repertoire was profiled, and TCRdb retains in-frame clones only, with some absent. The sample lists tens of thousands of clones; roughly four fifths were seen once. Noted time point: week 47, end of study. The study gave 300 ug of mutant IDH1 20-mer peptide per vaccine dose, with topical imiquimod. In regard to this clone: Antigen: not known.

This clonotype originated in a man aged 40-50 years with glioma. The chain has TRBV5-1 and TRBJ1-1; a weak D match, TRBD1 (6 bases). The specimen comprised PBMCs, sampled from a glioma patient whose treatment included an IDH1 peptide vaccine. The chain's CDR3 is CASSLRGSLGTEAFF. The CDR3 nucleotides read TGCGCCAGCAGCTTGAGGGGGAGTTTGGGCACTGAAGCTTTCTTT.